What follows are 28 T cell receptor beta chains derived from one specimen sequenced in a study of T cell responses to AZD1222 COVID-19 vaccine. Assay: immunoSEQ multiplex PCR; the TCRdb copy retains only in-frame clones and omits some. The sample has about 150,000 clones, 88% seen once. Source: peripheral blood, taken on day 0 of MenACWY control vaccination. These TCRs come from an adult in good health.

The CDR3 coding sequence is TGTGCCTGGAGCGCCGGGAGTCTCGACGAGCAGTACTTC. Protein sequence: CAWSAGSLDEQYF. The J gene is TRBJ2-7, the V gene TRBV30, with TRBD2 as a possible D gene (6 bases). This CDR3 has 13 residues. Germline V gene data show CDR1 as GTSNPN and CDR2 as SVGIG (reference sequence). The ends were cut back, 3 bases at V and 5 bases at J, with 14 bases in the middle.

The V and J genes are TRBV7-6 and TRBJ2-2; D is possibly TRBD1 (5 bases). CDR1 and CDR2 from the germline V gene are SGHVS and FNYEAQ. Trimming left V 4 bases short and J 4 bases short, with 10 bases between. The CDR3 spans 14 residues. CDR3 in amino acids: CASSSRTSTGELFF. The CDR3 DNA is TGTGCCAGCAGCTCGCGGACAAGCACCGGGGAGCTGTTTTTT. The variable domain in full, completed from reference TRBV7-6 and TRBJ2-2, reads GAGVSQSPRYKVTKRGQDVALRCDPISGHVSLYWYRQALGQGPEFLTYFNYEAQQDKSGLPNDRFSAERPEGSISTLTIQRTEQRDSAMYRCASSSRTSTGELFFGEGSRLTVL.

This chain links TRBV7-9 with TRBJ1-1; TRBD1 is a possible D gene (5 bases). The germline V gene encodes CDR1 SEHNR and CDR2 FQNEAQ (reference sequence). The V end lost 5 bases, the J end lost 1 base, and 14 bases lay between the germline ends. This CDR3 comprises 15 residues. CDR3 DNA: TGTGCCAGCAGCCTACCCGGGACCCCGAACACTGAAGCTTTCTTT. Translation: CASSLPGTPNTEAFF.

This sequence joins TRBV9 and TRBJ2-7; D gene ambiguous. Germline loops: CDR1 SGDLS, CDR2 YYNGEE. The CDR3 has 15 residues. The V and J ends lost 3 bases and 3 bases respectively, with 16 bases between them. For the CDR3, the DNA is TGTGCCAGCAGCGCGACCGACTGGAAGTACTACGAGCAGTACTTC. Amino acid sequence: CASSATDWKYYEQYF. The whole variable domain, filled in from reference TRBV9 and TRBJ2-7, reads DSGVTQTPKHLITATGQRVTLRCSPRSGDLSVYWYQQSLDQGLQFLIQYYNGEERAKGNILERFSAQQFPDLHSELNLSSLELGDSALYFCASSATDWKYYEQYFGPGTRLTVT.

The chain couples TRBV6-2 or TRBV6-3 to TRBJ1-1; D not certain. This CDR3 is built from 13 residues. Germline V gives CDR1 MNHEY, CDR2 SVGEGT. Trimming took 6 bases from V and 2 from J, leaving 10 bases between them. Written as DNA, the CDR3 is TGTGCCAGCAGCCCGGTGGCTAACACTGAAGCTTTCTTT. Translating it yields CASSPVANTEAFF.

The chain joins TRBV2 to TRBJ2-7; no reliable D call. Deletions cut 4 bases from V and 0 bases from J, with 4 bases between. From germline, CDR1 is SNHLY and CDR2 FYNNEI. CDR3 size: 12 residues. The CDR3 DNA reads TGTGCCAGCAGTGGCTCCTCCTACGAGCAGTACTTC. Translated: CASSGSSYEQYF.

This sequence joins TRBV5-4 and TRBJ2-1; 10 bases are shared with TRBD2. Trimming at V came to 4 bases and at J to 5 bases, leaving 6 bases not matched to a gene. CDR3 size: 15 residues. The V gene's germline CDR1 is SGHNT and CDR2 YYREEE (reference sequence). The CDR3 bases are TGTGCCAGCAGCCCTCAGCGGGGGGGCGACAATGAGCAGTTCTTC. Protein: CASSPQRGGDNEQFF.

J is TRBJ1-5 and V is TRBV15; D unresolved. Germline loops: CDR1 LNHNV, CDR2 YYDKDF (reference sequence). Trimming pared 3 bases from V and 5 bases from J, leaving 5 bases between. This CDR3 is built from 12 residues. This chain's CDR3 is CATSRDHQPQHF. The DNA for the CDR3 is TGTGCCACCAGCAGGGACCATCAGCCCCAGCATTTT.

CDR3: CASGLVRGGDTWHYGYTF. In nucleotides, the CDR3 is TGTGCTAGTGGTTTGGTACGAGGGGGAGACACTTGGCACTATGGCTACACCTTC. The rearrangement uses TRBV12-5 and TRBJ1-2, with D possibly matching TRBD1 (6 bases). The V and J ends lost 0 bases and 3 bases respectively, with 20 bases between them. The CDR3 consists of 18 residues. Germline V CDR1 and CDR2: LGHNT, FRNRAP. The variable domain in full, completed from reference TRBV12-5 and TRBJ1-2, reads DARVTQTPRHKVTEMGQEVTMRCQPILGHNTVFWYRQTMMQGLELLAYFRNRAPLDDSGMPKDRFSAEMPDATLATLKIQPSEPRDSAVYFCASGLVRGGDTWHYGYTFGSGTRLTVV.

The chain joins TRBV4-1 to TRBJ1-4; D perhaps matches TRBD1 (5 bases). The V gene's germline CDR1 is MGHRA and CDR2 YSYEKL. Trimming left V 1 base short and J 16 bases short, with 16 bases between. This CDR3 spans 13 amino acids. CDR3 bases: TGCGCCAGCAGCCAAGCCCTTACCAGGGAGTCGTTTTTT. It yields the protein CASSQALTRESFF.

V gene TRBV5-6 combines with J gene TRBJ1-1; 7 positions agree with TRBD1. J gave up 1 base and V 3 bases, and 3 bases lay outside the gene matches. Germline V gene lookup returns CDR1 SGHDT and CDR2 YYEEEE. The CDR3 loop spans 14 amino acids. CDR3 loop: CASSWDRANTEAFF. Here the CDR3 DNA reads TGTGCCAGCAGCTGGGACAGAGCGAACACTGAAGCTTTCTTT.

This chain joins TRBV9 and TRBJ1-2, with D possibly matching TRBD1 (6 bases). Trimming cost V 0 bases and J 3 bases, with 18 bases left between them. This CDR3 has 17 amino acids. The V gene's germline CDR1 is SGDLS and CDR2 YYNGEE. CDR3 nucleotide sequence: TGTGCCAGCAGCGTAGCCGGAGAGTCGACAGGATACTATGGCTACACCTTC. Its translation: CASSVAGESTGYYGYTF.

The chain is built from TRBV9 and TRBJ2-1; 9 bases align to TRBD2. The V segment lost 4 bases and the J segment 5 bases; nucleotides outside the gene matches: 7. This CDR3 has 15 amino acids. Per germline, CDR1 SGDLS and CDR2 YYNGEE. CDR3 nucleotides: TGTGCCAGCAGCACCCTAGCGGGGTTCCACAATGAGCAGTTCTTC. This codes for CASSTLAGFHNEQFF.

This clone occurred a few times. Other DNA variants within this sample encode the same CDR3. V and J are TRBV18 and TRBJ1-5; unclear D gene. The CDR3 sequence is 14 residues long. The V and J ends lost 2 bases and 2 bases respectively, with 7 bases between them. The germline gives CDR1 KGHSH, CDR2 LQKENI. Written as DNA, the CDR3 is TGTGCCAGCTCACCAGGCCTGGGCAATCAGCCCCAGCATTTT. It yields the protein CASSPGLGNQPQHF.

This chain joins TRBV12-3 or TRBV12-4 and TRBJ1-2, with unresolved D. Trimming took 5 bases from V and 8 from J, leaving 15 bases between them. The CDR3 contains 13 residues. As DNA, the CDR3 is TGTGCCAGCAGTCCAACAGACCTAACGGGCTACACCTTC. Amino acid sequence: CASSPTDLTGYTF.

The chain couples TRBV27 to TRBJ2-7, with D unresolved. Trimming stripped 3 bases from V and 0 bases from J, with 3 bases between. Germline CDR1 MNHEY, CDR2 SMNVEV (reference sequence). This CDR3 region has 12 residues. The CDR3 DNA follows: TGTGCCAGCAGTTTCCACTCCTACGAGCAGTACTTC. As protein: CASSFHSYEQYF.

V usage is TRBV6-5 and J usage is TRBJ1-3, with a possible D match to TRBD1 (6 bases). The ends were cut back, 7 bases at V and 1 base at J, with 14 bases in the middle. The CDR3 extends over 15 amino acids. Germline CDR1 MNHEY, CDR2 SVGAGI. The CDR3: CASTTRGDSGNTIYF. The CDR3 DNA follows: TGTGCCAGCACCACAAGGGGGGATTCTGGAAACACCATATATTTT.

The chain employs TRBV7-3 and TRBJ2-2; 7 nucleotides match TRBD1. The CDR3 is 14 residues long. The germline gives CDR1 SGHTA, CDR2 FQGTGA. Losses at the gene ends were 5 bases for V and 6 bases for J; bases not matched to a gene: 6. The CDR3 loop is CASSQQGRAGELFF. Written as DNA, the CDR3 is TGTGCCAGCAGCCAACAGGGGCGGGCCGGGGAGCTGTTTTTT.

This chain joins TRBV5-1 and TRBJ2-6; D is perhaps TRBD1 (6 bases). CDR1 is SGHRS, CDR2 YFSETQ, per germline. Trimming shortened V by 4 bases and J by 2 bases, and 16 bases separated the two germline ends. There are 17 residues in the CDR3. The CDR3 protein is CASSTITGLAGANVLTF. The DNA of the CDR3 is TGCGCCAGCAGCACAATCACAGGGCTCGCTGGGGCCAACGTCCTGACTTTC.

The V and J genes are TRBV6-4 and TRBJ1-5; D gene uncertain. The CDR3 covers 12 residues. V lost 0 bases and J 6 bases, leaving 3 bases between the germline ends. Looked up from germline, CDR1 is MRHNA and CDR2 is SNTAGT. This CDR3 is CASSDSSQPQHF. CDR3 DNA sequence: TGTGCCAGCAGTGACTCGAGTCAGCCCCAGCATTTT.

This sequence joins TRBV6-2 or TRBV6-3 and TRBJ2-7, with no clear D. Trimming took 6 bases from V and 5 from J, leaving 17 bases between them. Germline CDR1 and CDR2: MNHEY and SVGEGT. The CDR3 consists of 14 residues. The CDR3 reads CASSPSPAADEQYF. Written as DNA, the CDR3 is TGTGCCAGCAGCCCCTCTCCGGCGGCAGACGAGCAGTACTTC.

The rearrangement links TRBV4-2 to TRBJ2-7; D is uncertain. CDR1 is LGHNA, CDR2 YNFKEQ, per germline. This CDR3 has 13 residues. Trimming pared 2 bases from V and 4 bases from J, leaving 9 bases between. CDR3 amino acids: CASSQFVDYEQYF. The CDR3 region has the DNA TGTGCCAGCAGCCAATTTGTGGATTACGAGCAGTACTTC.

The chain combines TRBV28 with TRBJ2-1; 7 bases agree with TRBD2. Looked up from germline, CDR1 is MDHEN and CDR2 is SYDVKM. The junction had 9 bases not matched to a gene; V was cut back by 7 bases and J by 3 bases. The CDR3 covers 15 residues. This CDR3 is CASTLREGGYNEQFF. Written as DNA, the CDR3 is TGTGCCAGCACCCTTAGGGAGGGAGGCTACAATGAGCAGTTCTTC.

This CDR3 reads CASSPIQRGGTNEQFF. The CDR3 DNA reads TGTGCCAGCAGCCCTATTCAGAGGGGGGGGACAAATGAGCAGTTCTTC. This chain joins TRBV4-2 and TRBJ2-1, with D perhaps TRBD2 (7 bases). The germline V gene encodes CDR1 LGHNA and CDR2 YNFKEQ. The V gene lost 4 bases and the J gene lost 7 bases, with 20 bases spanning the gap. The CDR3 extends over 16 amino acids.

The gene calls are TRBV2 and TRBJ2-7; 10 bases align to TRBD1. The CDR3 covers 14 residues. Germline V gene lookup returns CDR1 SNHLY and CDR2 FYNNEI. The ends lost 6 bases at V and 2 bases at J; junction bases unmatched: 4. CDR3 protein: CASSRDRGTYEQYF. The CDR3 DNA reads as TGTGCCAGCAGCCGGGACAGGGGAACCTACGAGCAGTACTTC.

This clone was seen a few times. The chain recombines TRBV7-9 with TRBJ1-5; D is uncertain. The CDR3 spans 13 residues. Trimming stripped 5 bases from V and 3 bases from J, with 8 bases between. From germline, CDR1 is SEHNR and CDR2 FQNEAQ (reference sequence). CDR3 DNA: TGTGCCAGCAGCCGAGGATACAATCAGCCCCAGCATTTT. Translated: CASSRGYNQPQHF.

CDR3 amino acids: CASNSGGAYGYTF. The DNA for the CDR3 is TGTGCCAGCAATTCAGGGGGCGCCTATGGCTACACCTTC. The chain employs TRBV5-4 and TRBJ1-2, with 8 bases lining up with TRBD1. CDR3 length: 13 residues. Germline V gene data show CDR1 as SGHNT and CDR2 as YYREEE (reference sequence). V shed 6 bases and J 4 bases; nucleotides not matched to a gene: 5.

This rearrangement joins TRBV12-3 or TRBV12-4 to TRBJ2-4; possibly TRBD2 for D (6 bases). This CDR3 region has 13 residues. The V gene lost 3 bases and the J gene lost 5 bases, with 8 bases spanning the gap. The CDR3 DNA is TGTGCCAGCAGTTTGATAGCGGAAAACATTCAGTACTTC. This translates into CASSLIAENIQYF.